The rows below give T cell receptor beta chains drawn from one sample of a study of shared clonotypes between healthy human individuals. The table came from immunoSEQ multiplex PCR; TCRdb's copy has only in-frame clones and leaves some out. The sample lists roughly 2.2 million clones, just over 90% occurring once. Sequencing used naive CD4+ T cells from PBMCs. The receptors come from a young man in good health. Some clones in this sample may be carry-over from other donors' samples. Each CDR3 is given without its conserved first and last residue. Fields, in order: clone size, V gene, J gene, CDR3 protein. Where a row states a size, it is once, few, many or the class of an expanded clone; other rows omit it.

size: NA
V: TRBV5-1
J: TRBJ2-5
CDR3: ASSLMGAGETQY

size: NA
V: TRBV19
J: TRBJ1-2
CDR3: ASSKAGDPRGYGYT

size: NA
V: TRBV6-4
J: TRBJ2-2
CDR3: ASSDSRKGGRTGELF

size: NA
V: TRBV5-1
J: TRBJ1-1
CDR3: ASSSGQGDTEAF

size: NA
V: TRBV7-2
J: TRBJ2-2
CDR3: ASSRDRNTGELF

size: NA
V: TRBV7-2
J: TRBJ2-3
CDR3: ASSLVASSQY

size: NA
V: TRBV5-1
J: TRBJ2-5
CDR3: ASSQGVGETQY

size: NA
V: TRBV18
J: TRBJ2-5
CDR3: ASSQASGDQETQY

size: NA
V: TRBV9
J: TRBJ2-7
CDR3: ASTPYSGGSYEQY

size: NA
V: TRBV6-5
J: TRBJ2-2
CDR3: ASTQGHTGELF

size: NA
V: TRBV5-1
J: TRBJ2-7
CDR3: ASSSMTSGPYEQY

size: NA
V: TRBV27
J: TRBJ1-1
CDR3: ASSGQGVRTEAF

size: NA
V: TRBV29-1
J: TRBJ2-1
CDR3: SASGRLTDEQF

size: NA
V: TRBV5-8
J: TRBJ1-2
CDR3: ASSFQTSGGWGYT

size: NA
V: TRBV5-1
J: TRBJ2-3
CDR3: ASRQQGYGDTQY

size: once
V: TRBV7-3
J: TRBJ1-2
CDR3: ASSPTGTGYYGYT

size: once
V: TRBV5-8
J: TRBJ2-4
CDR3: ASSLPGQGGKNIQY

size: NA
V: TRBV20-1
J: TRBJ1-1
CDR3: SAPFGRGAF

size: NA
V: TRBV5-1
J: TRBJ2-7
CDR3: ASSREGDYEQY

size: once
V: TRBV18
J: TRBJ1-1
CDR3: ASSPRDRGVMNTEAF

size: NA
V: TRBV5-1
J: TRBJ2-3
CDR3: ASRTDTSTDTQY

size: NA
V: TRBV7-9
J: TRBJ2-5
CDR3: ASSLTPQQETQY

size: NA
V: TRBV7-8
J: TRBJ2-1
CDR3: ASSLAGTQYNEQF

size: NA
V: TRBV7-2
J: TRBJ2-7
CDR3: ASSERIAGGGEQY

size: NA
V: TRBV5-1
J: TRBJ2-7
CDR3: ASSGQGFDEQY

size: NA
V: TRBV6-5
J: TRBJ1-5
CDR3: ASSYLSDSNQPQH

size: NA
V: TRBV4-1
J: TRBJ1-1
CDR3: ASSQDRQGLYTEAF

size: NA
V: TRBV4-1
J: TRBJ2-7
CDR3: ASSPLTGSRYEQY

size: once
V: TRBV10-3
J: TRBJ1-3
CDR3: AIRETGGYGNTIY

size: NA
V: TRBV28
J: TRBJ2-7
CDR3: ASSFLGLEQY

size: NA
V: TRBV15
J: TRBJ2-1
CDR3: ATSRRGQGARNEQF

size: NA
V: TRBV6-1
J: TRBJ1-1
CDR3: ASRAQGLSERAF

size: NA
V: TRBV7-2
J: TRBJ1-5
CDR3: ASSFRPNQPQH

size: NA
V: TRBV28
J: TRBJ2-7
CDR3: ASRGGGQGHTYEQY

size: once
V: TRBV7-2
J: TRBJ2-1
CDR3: ASSRTSADSYNEQF

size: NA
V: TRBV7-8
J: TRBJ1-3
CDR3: ASSLKDSTSGGDGNTIY

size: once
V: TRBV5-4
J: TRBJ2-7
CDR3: ASSVLAGRGEQY

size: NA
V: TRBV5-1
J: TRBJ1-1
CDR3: ASSPGRGQLNTEAF

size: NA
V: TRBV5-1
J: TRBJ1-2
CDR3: ASSLHGQYGYT

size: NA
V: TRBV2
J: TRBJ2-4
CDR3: ASSFMGPLGNIQY

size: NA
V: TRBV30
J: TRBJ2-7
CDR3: AWRRSATYEQY

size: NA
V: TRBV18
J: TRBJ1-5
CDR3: ASSLVTGGGQPQH

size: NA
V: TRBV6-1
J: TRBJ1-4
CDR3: ASSGTNEKLF

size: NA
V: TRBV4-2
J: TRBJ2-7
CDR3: ASSQELDRDSEQY

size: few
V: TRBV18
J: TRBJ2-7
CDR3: ASSPQTYEQY

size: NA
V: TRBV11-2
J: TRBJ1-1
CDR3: ASSPGVWGTGEMNTEAF

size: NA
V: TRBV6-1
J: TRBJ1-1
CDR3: ASKPGYLNTEAF

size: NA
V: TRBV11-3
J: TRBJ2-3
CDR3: ASSLEARATDTQY

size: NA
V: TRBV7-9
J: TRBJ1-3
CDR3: ASSLGQGAGNTIY

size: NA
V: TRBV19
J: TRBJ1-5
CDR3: ASSIDFGTGSNQPQH